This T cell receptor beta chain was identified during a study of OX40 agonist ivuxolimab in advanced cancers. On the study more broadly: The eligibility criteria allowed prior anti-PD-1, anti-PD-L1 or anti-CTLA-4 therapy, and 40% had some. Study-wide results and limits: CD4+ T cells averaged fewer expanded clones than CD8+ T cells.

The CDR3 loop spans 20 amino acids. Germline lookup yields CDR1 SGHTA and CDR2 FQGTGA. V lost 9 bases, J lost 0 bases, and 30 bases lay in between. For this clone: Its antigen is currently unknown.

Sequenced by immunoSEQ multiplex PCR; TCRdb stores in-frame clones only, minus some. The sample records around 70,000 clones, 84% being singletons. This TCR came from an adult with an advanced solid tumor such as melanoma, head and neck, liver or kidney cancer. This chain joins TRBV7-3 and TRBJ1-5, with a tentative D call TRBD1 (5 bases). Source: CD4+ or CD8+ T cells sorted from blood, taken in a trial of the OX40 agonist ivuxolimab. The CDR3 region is CARELYAVGAETDSNQPQHF. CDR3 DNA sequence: TGTGCCAGAGAACTTTATGCTGTCGGGGCGGAGACTGATAGCAATCAGCCCCAGCATTTT.